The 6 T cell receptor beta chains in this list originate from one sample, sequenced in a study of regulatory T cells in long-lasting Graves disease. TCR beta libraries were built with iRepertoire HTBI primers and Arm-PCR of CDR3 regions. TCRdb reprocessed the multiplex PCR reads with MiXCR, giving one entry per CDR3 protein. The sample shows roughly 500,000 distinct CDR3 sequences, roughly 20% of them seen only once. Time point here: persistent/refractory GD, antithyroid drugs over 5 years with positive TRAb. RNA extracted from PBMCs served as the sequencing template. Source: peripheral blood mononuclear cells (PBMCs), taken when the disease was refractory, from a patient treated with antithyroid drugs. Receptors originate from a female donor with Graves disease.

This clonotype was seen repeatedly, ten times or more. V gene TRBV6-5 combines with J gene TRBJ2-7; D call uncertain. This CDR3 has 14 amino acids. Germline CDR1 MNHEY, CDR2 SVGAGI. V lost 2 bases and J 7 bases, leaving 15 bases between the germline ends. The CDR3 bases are TGTGCCAGCAGTTACATGGACGGTTTGAGAGAGCAGTACTTC. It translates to CASSYMDGLREQYF.

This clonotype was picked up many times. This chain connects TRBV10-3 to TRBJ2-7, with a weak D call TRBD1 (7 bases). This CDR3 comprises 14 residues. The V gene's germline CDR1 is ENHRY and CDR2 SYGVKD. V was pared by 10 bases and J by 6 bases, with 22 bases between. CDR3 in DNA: TGTGCCACCAGAGATACAGGGGATAGCGGCGAGCAGTACTTC. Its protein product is CATRDTGDSGEQYF.

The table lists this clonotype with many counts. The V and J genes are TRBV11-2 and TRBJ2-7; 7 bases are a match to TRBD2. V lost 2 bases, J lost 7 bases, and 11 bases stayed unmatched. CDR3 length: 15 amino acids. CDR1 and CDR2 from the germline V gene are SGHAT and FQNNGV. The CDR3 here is CASSLNGGSEKEQYF. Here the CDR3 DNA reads TGTGCCAGCAGCTTAAACGGCGGGAGTGAGAAAGAGCAGTACTTC.

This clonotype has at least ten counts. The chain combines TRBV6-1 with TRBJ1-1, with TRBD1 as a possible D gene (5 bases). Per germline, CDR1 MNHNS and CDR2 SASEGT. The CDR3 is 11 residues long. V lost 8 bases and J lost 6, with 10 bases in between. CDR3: CASGGSPEAFF. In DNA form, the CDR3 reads TGTGCCAGCGGGGGGAGTCCTGAAGCTTTCTTT.

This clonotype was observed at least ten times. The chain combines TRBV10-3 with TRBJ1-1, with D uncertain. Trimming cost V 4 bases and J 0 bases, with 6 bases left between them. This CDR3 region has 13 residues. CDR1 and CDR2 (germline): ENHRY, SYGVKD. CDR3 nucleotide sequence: TGTGCCATCAGTGGACAAATGAACACTGAAGCTTTCTTT. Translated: CAISGQMNTEAFF.

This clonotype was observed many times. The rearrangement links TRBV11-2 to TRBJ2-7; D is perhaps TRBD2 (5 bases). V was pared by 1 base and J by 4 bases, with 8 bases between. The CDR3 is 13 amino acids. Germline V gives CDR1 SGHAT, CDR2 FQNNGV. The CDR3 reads CASSLASGYEQYF. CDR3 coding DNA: TGTGCCAGCAGCTTAGCGTCGGGATACGAGCAGTACTTC.